In its sample, the clone carrying this TCR beta chain was seen once. Its antigen is still unknown. The sample originates from a study of graft-versus-host responses after intestinal transplantation. Across the study: Induction with anti-thymocyte globulin, then tacrolimus and steroids for around three years, was given to all recipients.

V lost 0 bases, J lost 2 bases, and 7 bases lay in between. The CDR3 is 14 residues long. The germline gives CDR1 SGHTA, CDR2 FQGTGA. General study points: Early after transplant, HvG clones declined as circulating GvH clones peaked. Allografts from individuals with graft-donor T cell macrochimerism displayed high graft-versus-host to host-versus-graft clonal ratios. Ileal or blood samples showed some GvH clones first, and such clones were also found in recipient marrow.

The repertoire was sequenced with immunoSEQ multiplex PCR; TCRdb's copy has only in-frame clones and lacks some. The sample holds over 75,000 clones; about 82% are singletons and the top ten take approximately 1.5%. This receptor was taken from a human patient who received an intestinal transplant, so some T cells may come from the graft donor. The gene calls are TRBV7-3 and TRBJ1-1; the D gene is possibly TRBD1 (6 bases). This specimen consisted of PBMCs, obtained 255 days after intestinal transplant. The DNA of the CDR3 is TGTGCCAGCAGCTTAACGGGGGGCAACACTGAAGCTTTCTTT. Amino acids: CASSLTGGNTEAFF.